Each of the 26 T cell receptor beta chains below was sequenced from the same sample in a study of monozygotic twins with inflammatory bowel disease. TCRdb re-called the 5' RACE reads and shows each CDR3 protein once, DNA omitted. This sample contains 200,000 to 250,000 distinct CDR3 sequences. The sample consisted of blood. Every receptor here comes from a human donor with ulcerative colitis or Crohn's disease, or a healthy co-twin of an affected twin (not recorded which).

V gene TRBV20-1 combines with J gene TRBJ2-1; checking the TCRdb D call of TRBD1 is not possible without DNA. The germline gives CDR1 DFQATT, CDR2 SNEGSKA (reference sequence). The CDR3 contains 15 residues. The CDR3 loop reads CSAPTRDRGYNEQFF.

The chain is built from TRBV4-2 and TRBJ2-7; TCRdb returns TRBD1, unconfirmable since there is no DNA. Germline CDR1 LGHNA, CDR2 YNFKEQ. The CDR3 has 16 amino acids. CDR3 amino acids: CASSQDGVWGPYEQYF.

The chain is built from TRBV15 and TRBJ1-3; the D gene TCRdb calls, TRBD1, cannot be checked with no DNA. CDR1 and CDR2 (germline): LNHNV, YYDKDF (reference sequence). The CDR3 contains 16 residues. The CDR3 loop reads CATSRGTERSGNTIYF.

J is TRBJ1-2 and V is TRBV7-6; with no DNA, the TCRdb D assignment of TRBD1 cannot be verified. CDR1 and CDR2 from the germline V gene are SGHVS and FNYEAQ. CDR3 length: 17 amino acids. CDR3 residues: CASRPTEGGNLNYGYTF. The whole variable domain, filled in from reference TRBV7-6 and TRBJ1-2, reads GAGVSQSPRYKVTKRGQDVALRCDPISGHVSLYWYRQALGQGPEFLTYFNYEAQQDKSGLPNDRFSAERPEGSISTLTIQRTEQRDSAMYRCASRPTEGGNLNYGYTFGSGTRLTVV.

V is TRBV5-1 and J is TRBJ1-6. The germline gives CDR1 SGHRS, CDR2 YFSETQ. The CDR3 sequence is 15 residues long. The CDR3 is CASSLDVDAGSPLHF.

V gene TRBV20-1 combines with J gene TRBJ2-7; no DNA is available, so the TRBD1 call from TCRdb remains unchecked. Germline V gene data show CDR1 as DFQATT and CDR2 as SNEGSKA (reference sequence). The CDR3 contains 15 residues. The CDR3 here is CSATDRGFPSYEQYF.

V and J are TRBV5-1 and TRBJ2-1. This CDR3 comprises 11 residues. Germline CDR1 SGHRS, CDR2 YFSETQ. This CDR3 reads CASSFQNEQFF.

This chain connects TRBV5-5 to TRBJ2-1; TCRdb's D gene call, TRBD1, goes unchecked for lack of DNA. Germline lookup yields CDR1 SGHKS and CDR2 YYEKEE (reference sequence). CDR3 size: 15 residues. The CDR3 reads CASSLDRLTGDELFF.

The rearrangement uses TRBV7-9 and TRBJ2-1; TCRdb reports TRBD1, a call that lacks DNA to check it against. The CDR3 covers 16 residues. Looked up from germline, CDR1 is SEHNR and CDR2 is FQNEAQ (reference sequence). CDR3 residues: CASSFTTGRLYNEQFF.

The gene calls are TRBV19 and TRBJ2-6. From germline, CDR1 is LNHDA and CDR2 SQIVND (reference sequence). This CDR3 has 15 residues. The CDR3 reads CASSIGPSGANVLTF.

CDR3 sequence: CSASLAGGWETQYF. The chain couples TRBV29-1 to TRBJ2-5; the D call from TCRdb, TRBD2, cannot be confirmed without DNA. From germline, CDR1 is SQVTM and CDR2 ANQGSEA. The CDR3 spans 14 residues.

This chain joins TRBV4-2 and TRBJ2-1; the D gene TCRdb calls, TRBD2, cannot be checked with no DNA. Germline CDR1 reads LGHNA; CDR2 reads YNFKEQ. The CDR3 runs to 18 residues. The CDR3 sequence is CASSQWGSGGITYNEQFF.

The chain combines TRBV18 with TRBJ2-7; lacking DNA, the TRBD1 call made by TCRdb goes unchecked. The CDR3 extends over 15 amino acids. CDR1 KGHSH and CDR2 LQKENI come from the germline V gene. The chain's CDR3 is CASSPAGQTSYEQYF.

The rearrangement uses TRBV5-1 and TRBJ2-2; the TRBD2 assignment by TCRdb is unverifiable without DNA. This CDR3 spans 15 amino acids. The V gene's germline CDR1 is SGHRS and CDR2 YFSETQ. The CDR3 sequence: CASSLAGEGTGELFF.

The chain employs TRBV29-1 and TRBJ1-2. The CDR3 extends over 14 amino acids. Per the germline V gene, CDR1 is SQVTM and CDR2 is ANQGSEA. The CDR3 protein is CSVETRLGLGGYTF.

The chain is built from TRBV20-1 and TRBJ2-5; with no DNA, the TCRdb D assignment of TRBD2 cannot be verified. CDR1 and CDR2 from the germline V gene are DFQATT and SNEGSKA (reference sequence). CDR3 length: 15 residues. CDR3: CSASGRRLSQETQYF.

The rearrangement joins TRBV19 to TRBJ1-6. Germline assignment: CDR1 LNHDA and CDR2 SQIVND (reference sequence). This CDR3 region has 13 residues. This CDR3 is CASTRTSGSPLHF.

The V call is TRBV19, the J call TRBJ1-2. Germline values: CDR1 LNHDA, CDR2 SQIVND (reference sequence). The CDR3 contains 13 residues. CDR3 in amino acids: CASSIEGNYGYTF.

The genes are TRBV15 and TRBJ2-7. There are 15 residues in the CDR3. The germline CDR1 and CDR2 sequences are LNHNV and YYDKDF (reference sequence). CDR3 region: CATSRDRHGSYEQYF.

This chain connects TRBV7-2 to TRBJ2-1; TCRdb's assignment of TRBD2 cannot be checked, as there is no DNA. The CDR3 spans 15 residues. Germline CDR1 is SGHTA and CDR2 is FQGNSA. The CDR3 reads CASSLEGLAGNEQFF.

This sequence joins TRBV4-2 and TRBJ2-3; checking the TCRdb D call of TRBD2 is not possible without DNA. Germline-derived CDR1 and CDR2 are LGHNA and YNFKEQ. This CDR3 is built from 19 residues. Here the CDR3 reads CASSQDSGTSGGITDTQYF.

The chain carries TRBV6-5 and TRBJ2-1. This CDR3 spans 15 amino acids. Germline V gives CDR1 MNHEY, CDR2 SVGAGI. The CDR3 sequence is CASSFVALSYNEQFF.

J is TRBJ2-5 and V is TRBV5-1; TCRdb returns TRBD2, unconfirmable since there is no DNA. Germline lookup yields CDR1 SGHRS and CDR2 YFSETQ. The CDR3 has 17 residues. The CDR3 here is CASSLQGAAGGLETQYF.

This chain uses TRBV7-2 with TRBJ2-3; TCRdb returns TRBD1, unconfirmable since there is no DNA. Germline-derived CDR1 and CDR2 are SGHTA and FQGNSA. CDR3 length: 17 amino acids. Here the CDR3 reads CASSLVVRGAGTDTQYF.

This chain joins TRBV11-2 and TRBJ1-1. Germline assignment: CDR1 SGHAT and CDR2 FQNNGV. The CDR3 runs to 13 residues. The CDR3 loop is CASRSLGYTEAFF.

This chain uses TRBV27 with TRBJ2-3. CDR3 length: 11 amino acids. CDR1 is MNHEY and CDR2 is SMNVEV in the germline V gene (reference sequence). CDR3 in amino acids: CASSSPDTQYF.